The clone carrying this T cell receptor (beta chain) has a count of ten or more. CDR3 length equals 19 residues. Trimming took 0 bases from V and 0 from J; bases not matched to a gene: 10. Germline V gene sequence: CDR1 SGHTA, CDR2 FQGNSA. This sample is part of a study of T cells in Graves' hyperthyroidism and ophthalmopathy. Amplification targeted TCR beta CDR3 regions from RNA transcripts. A first-round RT-PCR of the TCR CDR3 used the HTBI primer set. TCRdb re-derived calls from the multiplex PCR reads in MiXCR, one entry per CDR3 protein. The sample shows hundreds of thousands of distinct CDR3 sequences, roughly 14% of them seen only once.

The sequence derives from a man between 18 and 35 years old with Graves' ophthalmopathy. V and J are TRBV7-2 and TRBJ2-7, with 11 bases matching TRBD2. The sample consisted of blood. The CDR3 is CASSLASASGRSSSYEQYF. The CDR3 DNA reads TGTGCCAGCAGCTTAGCGAGCGCTAGCGGGAGGAGTAGCTCCTACGAGCAGTACTTC.